The rows below give T cell receptor beta chains drawn from one sample of a study of vaccination and CD4 T cells after COVID-19. TCRdb recomputed calls from the PCR reads with MiXCR, one row per CDR3 protein. The sample lists some 3,400 distinct CDR3 sequences, about 84% occurring once. These receptors' targets are unknown. The specimen was CD4+ T cells from blood, cultured in vitro. All receptors come from a human donor who had recovered from COVID-19. Both conserved end residues are part of each CDR3. The D gene is left open where the match is weak. A row's size may be missing; if present it is once, few, many or a size class.

D gene	V gene	clone size	J gene	CDR3 DNA	CDR3 protein
.	TRBV5-4	.	TRBJ2-6	TGTGCCAGCAGCTCGGGCAGGGGGGCTGGGGCCAACGTCCTGACTTTC	CASSSGRGAGANVLTF
TRBD1	TRBV27	.	TRBJ2-7	TGTGCCAGCAGCAGAGACAGGGTGGGGTACGAGCAGTACTTC	CASSRDRVGYEQYF
.	TRBV6-5	.	TRBJ1-2	TGTGCCAGCAGTTACTCGAACAATGGCTACACCTTC	CASSYSNNGYTF
.	TRBV11-2	.	TRBJ1-1	TGTGCCAGCAGCTCCAGCTTTGAAGCTTTCTTT	CASSSSFEAFF
.	TRBV12-3/TRBV12-4	.	TRBJ1-2	TGTGCCAGCAGTTTAGATCGGGGAAAAAGTGGCTACACCTTC	CASSLDRGKSGYTF
.	TRBV6-2/TRBV6-3	once	TRBJ1-5	TGTGCCAGCAGTTACTCGTCCCAGGGGAGGTATGTGGGGGATCAGCCCCAGCATTTT	CASSYSSQGRYVGDQPQHF
.	TRBV24-1	.	TRBJ1-5	TGTGCCACCAGTGGGCGACTTGATCAGCCCCAGCATTTT	CATSGRLDQPQHF
.	TRBV20-1	few	TRBJ2-3	TGCAGTGCAGGCGGAACATTGGGAATCCGGAGCACGCAGTATTTT	CSAGGTLGIRSTQYF
TRBD1	TRBV2	.	TRBJ2-3	TGTGCCAGCGCGGAATCACTCCTTCCTCACGGGACAGGGGCAAGAGATACGCAGTATTTT	CASAESLLPHGTGARDTQYF
.	TRBV7-2	.	TRBJ1-6	TGTGCCAGCAGCTTCCGGGACGGTATTAATTCACCCCTCCACTTT	CASSFRDGINSPLHF
.	TRBV15	.	TRBJ1-2	TGTGCCACCAGCAGACTCTCATCAGGGGACAACCGGGGCTACACCTTC	CATSRLSSGDNRGYTF
TRBD1	TRBV20-1	few	TRBJ1-2	TGCAGTGCTAGGGGAACAGGGGGCGACTATGGCTACACCTTC	CSARGTGGDYGYTF
.	TRBV4-3	once	TRBJ1-2	TGCGCCAGCAGCCAAGAATCCAGGTATGGCTACACCTTC	CASSQESRYGYTF
.	TRBV6-5	.	TRBJ1-2	TGTGCCAGCAGTTACTCGGGTAGGGTTAGCGTCGGATATGGCTACACCTTC	CASSYSGRVSVGYGYTF
.	TRBV6-1	.	TRBJ2-7	TGTGCCAGCACGACCGGATCTTCCTACGAGCAGTACTTC	CASTTGSSYEQYF
.	TRBV4-1	.	TRBJ1-1	TGCGCCAGCAGCCAAGAAAGGGGGTTGAACACTGAAGCTTTCTTT	CASSQERGLNTEAFF
.	TRBV6-1	.	TRBJ1-3	TGTGCCAGCAGGGCAGTGACGGGAAACACCATATATTTT	CASRAVTGNTIYF
.	TRBV11-1	.	TRBJ1-2	TGTGCCAGCAGCCCACGGGGACTGCCGAGCTATGGCTACACCTTC	CASSPRGLPSYGYTF
TRBD1	TRBV27	.	TRBJ1-2	TGTGCCAGCAGACCCGACAGGGCCAAACGTATTAACTATGGCTACACCTTC	CASRPDRAKRINYGYTF
TRBD1	TRBV7-2	.	TRBJ1-1	TGTGCCAGCAGCTCCAACAGGGGAACTGAAGCTTTCTTT	CASSSNRGTEAFF
.	TRBV15	.	TRBJ1-2	TGTGCCACCAGCAGAGCAGGGATTGTAGGACGGACCTATGGCTACACCTTC	CATSRAGIVGRTYGYTF
.	TRBV5-8	once	TRBJ1-2	TGTGCCAGCAGCTTGTTACGCTATGGCTACACCTTC	CASSLLRYGYTF
.	TRBV20-1	.	TRBJ1-6	TGCAGTGCTAAACGAAGGAGCTCCTATAATTCACCCCTCCACTTT	CSAKRRSSYNSPLHF
TRBD1	TRBV20-1	.	TRBJ1-1	TGCAGTGCTAGAGGTTACAGGGGGACTACTGAAGCTTTCTTT	CSARGYRGTTEAFF
.	TRBV5-1	once	TRBJ2-2	TGCGCCAGCAGCTTGGGGGACACCGGGGAGCTGTTTTTT	CASSLGDTGELFF
.	TRBV7-8	.	TRBJ1-2	TGTGCCAGCAGCCCGATCTTGATACAGGGCTTTGGTCGGGGGAACTATGGCTACACCTTC	CASSPILIQGFGRGNYGYTF
.	TRBV27	.	TRBJ1-2	TGTGCCAGCAGTGCTAATCTTCCGGGGCTCGGCTACACCTTC	CASSANLPGLGYTF